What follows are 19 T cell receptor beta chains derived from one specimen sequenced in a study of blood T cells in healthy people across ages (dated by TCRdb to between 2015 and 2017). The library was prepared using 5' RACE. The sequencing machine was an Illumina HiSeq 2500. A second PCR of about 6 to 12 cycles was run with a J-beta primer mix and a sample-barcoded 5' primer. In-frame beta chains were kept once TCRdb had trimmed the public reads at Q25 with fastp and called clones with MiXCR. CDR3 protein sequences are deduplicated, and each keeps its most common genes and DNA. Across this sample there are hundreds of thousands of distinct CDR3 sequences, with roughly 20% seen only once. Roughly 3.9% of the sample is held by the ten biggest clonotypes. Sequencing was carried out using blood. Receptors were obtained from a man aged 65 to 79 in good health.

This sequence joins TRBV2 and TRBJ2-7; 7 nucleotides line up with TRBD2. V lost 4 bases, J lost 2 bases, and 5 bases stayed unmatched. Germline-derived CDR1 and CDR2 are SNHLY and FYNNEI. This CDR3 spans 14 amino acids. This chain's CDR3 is CASSVGRGTYEQYF. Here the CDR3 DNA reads TGTGCCAGCAGTGTGGGGCGGGGGACCTACGAGCAGTACTTC.

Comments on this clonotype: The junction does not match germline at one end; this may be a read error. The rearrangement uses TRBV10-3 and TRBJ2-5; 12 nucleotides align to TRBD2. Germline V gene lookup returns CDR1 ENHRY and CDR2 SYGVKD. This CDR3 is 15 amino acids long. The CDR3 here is CAISGLAGGQGTQYF. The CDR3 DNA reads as TGTGCCATCAGTGGGCTAGCGGGAGGGCAAGGGACCCAGTACTTC.

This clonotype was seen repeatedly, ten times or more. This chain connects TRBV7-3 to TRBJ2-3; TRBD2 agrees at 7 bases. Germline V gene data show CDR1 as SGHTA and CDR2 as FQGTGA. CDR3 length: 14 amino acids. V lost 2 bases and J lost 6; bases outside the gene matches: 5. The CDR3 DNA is TGTGCCAGCAGCTTAGGGACTATTTCCGATACGCAGTATTTT. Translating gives CASSLGTISDTQYF.

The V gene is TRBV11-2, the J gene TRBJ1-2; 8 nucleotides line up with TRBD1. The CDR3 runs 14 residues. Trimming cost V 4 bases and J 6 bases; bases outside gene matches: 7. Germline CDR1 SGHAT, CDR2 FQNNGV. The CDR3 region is CASSSRTGRHGYTF. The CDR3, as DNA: TGTGCCAGCAGCTCCAGGACAGGGAGACATGGCTACACCTTC.

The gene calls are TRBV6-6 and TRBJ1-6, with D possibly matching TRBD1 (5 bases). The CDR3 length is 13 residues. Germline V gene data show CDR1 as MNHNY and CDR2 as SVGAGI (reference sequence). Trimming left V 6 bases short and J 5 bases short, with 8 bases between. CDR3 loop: CASSTGDNSPLHF. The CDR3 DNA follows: TGTGCCAGCAGCACAGGAGATAATTCACCCCTCCACTTT.

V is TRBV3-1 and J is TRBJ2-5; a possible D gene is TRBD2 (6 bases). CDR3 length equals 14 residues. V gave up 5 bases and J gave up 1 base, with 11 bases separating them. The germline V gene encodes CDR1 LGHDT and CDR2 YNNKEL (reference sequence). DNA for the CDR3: TGTGCCAGCAGCTTCCTAGCGACCCAAGAGACCCAGTACTTC. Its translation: CASSFLATQETQYF.

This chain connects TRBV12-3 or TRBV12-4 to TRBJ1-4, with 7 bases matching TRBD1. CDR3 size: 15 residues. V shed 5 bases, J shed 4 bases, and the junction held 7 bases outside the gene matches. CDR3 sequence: CASSIPRDSNEKLFF. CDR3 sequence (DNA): TGTGCCAGCAGTATACCCCGGGACAGTAATGAAAAACTGTTTTTT.

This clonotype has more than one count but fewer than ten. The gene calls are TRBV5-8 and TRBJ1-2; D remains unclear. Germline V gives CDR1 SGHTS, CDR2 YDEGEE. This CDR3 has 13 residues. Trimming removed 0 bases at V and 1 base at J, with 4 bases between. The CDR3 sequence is CASSLVDNYGYTF. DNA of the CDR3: TGTGCCAGCAGCTTGGTGGATAACTATGGCTACACCTTC.

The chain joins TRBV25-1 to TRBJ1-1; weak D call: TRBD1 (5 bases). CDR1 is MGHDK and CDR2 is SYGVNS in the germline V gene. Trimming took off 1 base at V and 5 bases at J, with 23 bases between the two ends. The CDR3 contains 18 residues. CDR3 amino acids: CASSESLRERRGGTEAFF. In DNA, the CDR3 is TGTGCCAGCAGTGAATCCCTCCGGGAGCGCCGCGGGGGAACTGAAGCTTTCTTT.

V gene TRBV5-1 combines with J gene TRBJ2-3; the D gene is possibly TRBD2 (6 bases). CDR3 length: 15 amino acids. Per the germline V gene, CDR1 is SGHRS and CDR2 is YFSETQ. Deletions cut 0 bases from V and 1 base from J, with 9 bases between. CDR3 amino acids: CASSLAGEGTDTQYF. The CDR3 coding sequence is TGCGCCAGCAGCTTGGCGGGAGAAGGCACAGATACGCAGTATTTT.

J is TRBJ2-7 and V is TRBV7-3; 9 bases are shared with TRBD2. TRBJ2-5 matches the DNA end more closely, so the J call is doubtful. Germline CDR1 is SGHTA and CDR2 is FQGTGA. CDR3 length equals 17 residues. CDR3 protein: CASSLEVVAGAQETQYF. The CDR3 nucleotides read TGTGCCAGCAGCTTAGAGGTTGTAGCGGGGGCCCAAGAGACCCAGTACTTC.

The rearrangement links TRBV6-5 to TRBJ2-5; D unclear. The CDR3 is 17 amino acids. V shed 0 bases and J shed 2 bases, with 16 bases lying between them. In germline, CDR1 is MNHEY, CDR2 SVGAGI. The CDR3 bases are TGTGCCAGCAGTTACTCGAAGCAGTCCCGGTATCAAGAGACCCAGTACTTC. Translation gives CASSYSKQSRYQETQYF.

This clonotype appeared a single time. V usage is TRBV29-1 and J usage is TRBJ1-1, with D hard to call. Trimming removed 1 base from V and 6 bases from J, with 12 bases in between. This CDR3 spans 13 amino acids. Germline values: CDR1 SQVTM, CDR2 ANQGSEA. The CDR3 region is CSVEARLGSEAFF. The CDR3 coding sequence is TGCAGCGTTGAAGCCAGGCTGGGATCTGAAGCTTTCTTT.

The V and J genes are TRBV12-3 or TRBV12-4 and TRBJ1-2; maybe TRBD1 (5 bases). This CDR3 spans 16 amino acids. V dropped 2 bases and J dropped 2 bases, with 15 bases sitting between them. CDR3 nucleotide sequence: TGTGCCAGCAGTTTATCGTGGGACGGATCAAACTATGGCTACACCTTC. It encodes CASSLSWDGSNYGYTF.

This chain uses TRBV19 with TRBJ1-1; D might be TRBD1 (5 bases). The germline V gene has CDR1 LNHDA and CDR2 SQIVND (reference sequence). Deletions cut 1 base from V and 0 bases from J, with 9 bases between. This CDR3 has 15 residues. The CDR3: CASSIGGTMNTEAFF. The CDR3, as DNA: TGTGCCAGTAGTATAGGGGGCACAATGAACACTGAAGCTTTCTTT.

Here the CDR3 reads CASSATDLSYEQYF. The CDR3 nucleotides are TGTGCCAGCAGTGCAACGGATCTGTCCTACGAGCAGTACTTC. J is TRBJ2-7 and V is TRBV12-3 or TRBV12-4; D ambiguous. Trimming shortened V by 5 bases and J by 1 base, and 12 bases separated the two germline ends. CDR3 length: 14 residues.

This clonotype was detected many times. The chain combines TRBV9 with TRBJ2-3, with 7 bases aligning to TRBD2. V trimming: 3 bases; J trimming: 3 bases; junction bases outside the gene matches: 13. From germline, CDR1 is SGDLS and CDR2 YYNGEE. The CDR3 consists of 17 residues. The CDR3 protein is CASSASREFWETDTQYF. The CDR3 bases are TGTGCCAGCAGCGCTTCGCGGGAGTTCTGGGAGACAGATACGCAGTATTTT.

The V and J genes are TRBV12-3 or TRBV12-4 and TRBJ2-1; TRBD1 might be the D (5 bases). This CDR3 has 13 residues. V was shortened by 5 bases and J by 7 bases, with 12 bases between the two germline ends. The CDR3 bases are TGTGCCAGCAGTACTCCAGGGCGGAATGAGCAGTTCTTC. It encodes CASSTPGRNEQFF.

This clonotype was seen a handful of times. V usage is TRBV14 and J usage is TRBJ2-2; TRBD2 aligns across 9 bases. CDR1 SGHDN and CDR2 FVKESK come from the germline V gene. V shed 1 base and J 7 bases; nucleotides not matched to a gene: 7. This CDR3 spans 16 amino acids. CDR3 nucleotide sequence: TGTGCCAGCAGCCAAGTTTCTAGCGGGACGAGCGGGGAGCTGTTTTTT. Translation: CASSQVSSGTSGELFF.